A single sample is the source of the 21 T cell receptor beta chains below, sequenced in a study of identical twins. TCRdb called the 5' RACE reads again in MiXCR, with one record for every CDR3 protein. This table holds roughly 690,000 distinct CDR3 sequences, 20% to 25% found once. The data also belong to a second study, concerning T cells expressing NK-cell markers.

Sequencing was done on a sample of PBMCs. Receptors originate from a woman aged 18-35 years in good health.

This clonotype was observed a few times. The rearrangement links TRBV2 to TRBJ2-3; D remains unclear. The CDR3 consists of 16 residues. The germline V and J ends were trimmed by 0 bases and 2 bases, with 12 bases remaining between them. Per the germline V gene, CDR1 is SNHLY and CDR2 is FYNNEI. DNA of the CDR3: TGTGCCAGCAGTGAAGCGGCAGCCCTAAACACAGATACGCAGTATTTT. This gives the protein CASSEAAALNTDTQYF.

This sequence joins TRBV6-2 or TRBV6-3 and TRBJ2-1, with TRBD2 matching over 13 bases. This CDR3 contains 20 residues. The junction had 20 bases not matched to a gene; V was cut back by 7 bases and J by 5 bases. CDR1 is MNHEY and CDR2 is SVGEGT in the germline V gene. CDR3 bases: TGTGCCAGCACCCGACAAATTAGACTAGCGGGAGGCTCGCTCCACAATGAGCAGTTCTTC. Translated, it gives CASTRQIRLAGGSLHNEQFF.

This clonotype was recorded a few times. CDR3 protein: CASSKPPRLNEQFF. CDR3 in DNA: TGTGCCAGCAGCAAACCTCCCCGGCTCAATGAGCAGTTCTTC. This sequence joins TRBV5-5 and TRBJ2-1; D not resolved. The CDR3 runs to 14 residues. The V gene lost 4 bases and the J gene lost 6 bases, with 14 bases spanning the gap. Germline V gene lookup returns CDR1 SGHKS and CDR2 YYEKEE (reference sequence). Looking up the rest from reference TRBV5-5 and TRBJ2-1 gives the full variable domain: DAGVTQSPTHLIKTRGQQVTLRCSPISGHKSVSWYQQVLGQGPQFIFQYYEKEERGRGNFPDRFSARQFPNYSSELNVNALLLGDSALYLCASSKPPRLNEQFFGPGTRLTVL.

This clonotype was observed many times. This sequence joins TRBV2 and TRBJ1-4, with TRBD1 matching over 8 bases. J gave up 3 bases and V 5 bases, and 5 bases lay outside the gene matches. The CDR3 runs 15 residues. Looked up from germline, CDR1 is SNHLY and CDR2 is FYNNEI. CDR3 in DNA: TGTGCCAGCAGTCTACAGGGGGGAGCTAATGAAAAACTGTTTTTT. It codes for CASSLQGGANEKLFF.

This clonotype was found a few times. The chain recombines TRBV7-9 with TRBJ1-5; TRBD1 agrees at 9 bases. After removal of 5 bases from V and 3 bases from J, the junction contained 5 bases not matched to a gene. This CDR3 spans 15 amino acids. The germline CDR1 and CDR2 sequences are SEHNR and FQNEAQ (reference sequence). The CDR3 is CASSTTGGFNQPQHF. The CDR3 coding sequence is TGTGCCAGCAGCACGACAGGGGGATTCAATCAGCCCCAGCATTTT. The whole variable domain, remainder taken from reference TRBV7-9 and TRBJ1-5, is DTGVSQNPRHKITKRGQNVTFRCDPISEHNRLYWYRQTLGQGPEFLTYFQNEAQLEKSRLLSDRFSAERPKGSFSTLEIQRTEQGDSAMYLCASSTTGGFNQPQHFGDGTRLSIL.

This clonotype has just a few counts. The V gene is TRBV20-1, the J gene TRBJ1-5; 7 nucleotides line up with TRBD1. Germline assignment: CDR1 DFQATT and CDR2 SNEGSKA (reference sequence). V lost 3 bases and J lost 3; bases outside the gene matches: 8. This CDR3 is built from 15 residues. Here the CDR3 reads CSASLGQTYNQPQHF. DNA of the CDR3: TGCAGTGCTAGTCTGGGACAGACATACAATCAGCCCCAGCATTTT.

The chain links TRBV30 to TRBJ2-7; 8 nucleotides align to TRBD1. The V segment lost 2 bases and the J segment 6 bases; nucleotides outside the gene matches: 3. The germline V gene encodes CDR1 GTSNPN and CDR2 SVGIG (reference sequence). The CDR3 is made up of 12 amino acids. CDR3 bases: TGTGCCTGGAGTTCGGACAGGGCCGAGCAGTACTTC. Protein: CAWSSDRAEQYF.

This clonotype was recorded only once. The chain combines TRBV29-1 with TRBJ2-2; unclear D gene. This CDR3 region has 15 residues. V shed 2 bases and J shed 0 bases, with 10 bases lying between them. Looked up from germline, CDR1 is SQVTM and CDR2 is ANQGSEA. The CDR3 reads CSVEPTETNTGELFF. The CDR3 DNA reads as TGCAGCGTTGAACCGACGGAGACGAACACCGGGGAGCTGTTTTTT.

This clonotype has more than one count but fewer than ten. This rearrangement joins TRBV7-2 to TRBJ2-3; D is perhaps TRBD2 (6 bases). Looked up from germline, CDR1 is SGHTA and CDR2 is FQGNSA. CDR3 length equals 14 residues. The V gene lost 6 bases and the J gene lost 6 bases, with 16 bases spanning the gap. The CDR3 spells CASSSTYREDTQYF. DNA of the CDR3: TGTGCCAGCAGTTCCACTTACCGGGAGGATACGCAGTATTTT.

A few counts support this clonotype. The chain carries TRBV6-1 and TRBJ2-7; D might be TRBD2 (5 bases). Germline V gene data show CDR1 as MNHNS and CDR2 as SASEGT. V was trimmed by 5 bases and J by 1 base, leaving 12 bases between them. The CDR3 covers 14 residues. CDR3 nucleotides: TGTGCCAGCAGTCGAGGACTCCCTTCCTACGAGCAGTACTTC. This codes for CASSRGLPSYEQYF.

This clonotype was seen ten or more times. V gene TRBV12-3 or TRBV12-4 combines with J gene TRBJ1-1, with 10 bases that match TRBD1. CDR3 length: 13 amino acids. The trim removed 1 base at V and 8 bases at J, leaving 1 base unmatched. The CDR3 is CASSLGQGAEAFF. The CDR3 region has the DNA TGTGCCAGCAGTTTAGGACAGGGGGCAGAAGCTTTCTTT.

Many counts were recorded for this clonotype. This chain links TRBV12-3 or TRBV12-4 with TRBJ2-5, with D perhaps matching TRBD2 (5 bases). The CDR3 spans 14 residues. The V end was cut by 6 bases, the J end by 3 bases, with 14 bases between. The chain's CDR3 is CASRETGSEETQYF. As DNA, the CDR3 is TGTGCCAGCAGGGAGACGGGGTCCGAAGAGACCCAGTACTTC.

V usage is TRBV27 and J usage is TRBJ2-1; 8 bases match TRBD2. The J segment lost 7 bases and the V segment lost 0 bases, leaving 8 bases of the junction unmatched. The CDR3 extends over 16 amino acids. Germline V gene data show CDR1 as MNHEY and CDR2 as SMNVEV (reference sequence). CDR3 coding DNA: TGTGCCAGCAGTTTATCAGAGCGGGGGATGCGTAATGAGCAGTTCTTC. Protein product: CASSLSERGMRNEQFF.

The CDR3 bases are TGTGCCAGCAGCTTGGAATTGGACGGTTACAATGAGCAGTTCTTC. Its translation: CASSLELDGYNEQFF. The rearrangement links TRBV5-6 to TRBJ2-1; the D is unclear. The germline gives CDR1 SGHDT, CDR2 YYEEEE. V was trimmed by 0 bases and J by 4 bases, leaving 11 bases between them. The CDR3 runs to 15 residues.

This chain links TRBV10-3 with TRBJ2-6; D is possibly TRBD1 (7 bases). Germline CDR1 reads ENHRY; CDR2 reads SYGVKD. The CDR3 has 18 amino acids. Trimming stripped 9 bases from V and 0 bases from J, with 21 bases between. For the CDR3, the DNA is TGTGCCATAGGGGACACAGGGGAGGAAACCTCTGGGGCCAACGTCCTGACTTTC. Translated: CAIGDTGEETSGANVLTF.

This clonotype has only a few counts. This chain joins TRBV12-3 or TRBV12-4 and TRBJ2-1; 8 bases are shared with TRBD2. This CDR3 region has 17 residues. Losses at the gene ends were 4 bases for V and 3 bases for J; bases not matched to a gene: 11. The CDR3 region is CASSSGATSAFYNEQFF. Written as DNA, the CDR3 is TGTGCCAGCAGTTCAGGGGCGACTAGCGCTTTCTACAATGAGCAGTTCTTC.

This clonotype was seen more than once but under ten times. V usage is TRBV9 and J usage is TRBJ1-2; D not resolved. Germline V gene sequence: CDR1 SGDLS, CDR2 YYNGEE. The CDR3 contains 14 residues. V shed 1 base and J shed 3 bases, with 10 bases lying between them. CDR3 amino acids: CASSVIGGHYGYTF. The CDR3 bases are TGTGCCAGCAGCGTAATCGGAGGTCACTATGGCTACACCTTC.

This clonotype was observed a few times. V is TRBV15 and J is TRBJ1-1, with D unresolved. CDR1 is LNHNV and CDR2 is YYDKDF in the germline V gene (reference sequence). The CDR3 runs to 12 residues. Trimming removed 3 bases at V and 1 base at J, with 3 bases between. The CDR3: CATSSWNTEAFF. The CDR3 nucleotides are TGTGCCACCAGCAGCTGGAACACTGAAGCTTTCTTT.

In DNA form, the CDR3 reads TGTGCCAGCAGTTTCCAGGCAGGGGGTATGGGGACAGATACGCAGTATTTT. Its translation: CASSFQAGGMGTDTQYF. This chain joins TRBV12-3 or TRBV12-4 and TRBJ2-3; 7 bases are shared with TRBD1. This CDR3 region has 17 residues. V lost 3 bases, J lost 3 bases, and 12 bases stayed unmatched.

This clonotype occurred a few times. J is TRBJ2-5 and V is TRBV3-1; 12 positions agree with TRBD2. Trimming at V came to 5 bases and at J to 3 bases, leaving 7 bases not matched to a gene. Germline assignment: CDR1 LGHDT and CDR2 YNNKEL (reference sequence). The CDR3 spans 16 residues. The CDR3 loop is CASSSSTSGREETQYF. CDR3 in DNA: TGTGCCAGCAGCTCGTCGACTAGCGGGAGAGAAGAGACCCAGTACTTC.

This clonotype was seen a few times. This sequence joins TRBV20-1 and TRBJ2-3; the D is unclear. Germline CDR1 and CDR2: DFQATT and SNEGSKA (reference sequence). V lost 4 bases, J lost 5 bases, and 7 bases lay in between. The CDR3 has 11 amino acids. CDR3 protein: CSANGVDTQYF. The CDR3 coding sequence is TGCAGTGCTAATGGGGTAGATACGCAGTATTTT.